The 2 T cell receptor beta chains presented below share a single source sample, sequenced in a study of identical twins. MiXCR, applied by TCRdb to the 5' RACE reads, yields one record per CDR3 protein. The sample records 550,000 to 700,000 distinct CDR3 sequences, approximately 22% being singletons. The sample was also linked to a second study, of T cells expressing NK-cell markers.

Sequencing was done on a sample of PBMCs. These receptors were taken from a young woman in good health.

This clonotype appeared a few times. J is TRBJ2-1 and V is TRBV29-1; 9 nucleotides align to TRBD1. Germline V gene lookup returns CDR1 SQVTM and CDR2 ANQGSEA. Trimming removed 6 bases from V and 8 bases from J; junction bases left unmatched: 5. The CDR3 consists of 12 residues. CDR3 region: CSVRDRADEQFF. The DNA for the CDR3 is TGCAGCGTCAGGGACAGGGCCGATGAGCAGTTCTTC.

This clonotype showed up just a few times. V and J are TRBV7-2 and TRBJ1-6; TRBD1 agrees at 8 bases. J gave up 10 bases and V 5 bases, and 10 bases lay outside the gene matches. Germline CDR1 SGHTA, CDR2 FQGNSA. The CDR3 extends over 15 amino acids. CDR3 nucleotides: TGTGCCAGCAGCGTCTATGGGACAGGACTCTCACCCCTCCACTTT. Translation: CASSVYGTGLSPLHF.